One T cell receptor beta chain is described in this entry. The CDR3 runs 12 residues. The ends were cut back, 5 bases at V and 1 base at J, with 8 bases in the middle. Germline V gene lookup returns CDR1 GTSNPN and CDR2 SVGIG (reference sequence). The sample comes from a study of blood T cell repertoires in COVID-19. Across the study: COVID-19 samples, acute and convalescent, were from the United States, Italy and Spain. Nucleic acid was either cDNA or gDNA, and it came from T cells, B-cell-depleted T cells, or PBMCs.

Allocation to cohorts depended on clinical history reported by the participants. What the recovered Cohort 3 donors had was two negative PCRs, clearance, or symptom resolution. Libraries were prepared by immunoSEQ multiplex PCR; TCRdb keeps only in-frame clonotypes and omits some of them. The profile covers about 480,000 clones, with roughly 90% appearing a single time and approximately 1.8% taken by the ten largest. The chain combines TRBV30 with TRBJ1-1; D remains unclear. This clonotype originated in a woman aged 40 to 55 who had recovered from COVID-19. Sequences were obtained from PBMCs or T cells enriched from blood (not recorded which). The CDR3 here is CAWSTPNTEAFF. DNA for the CDR3: TGTGCCTGGTCCACTCCGAACACTGAAGCTTTCTTT.